One sample yielded the 3 T cell receptor beta chains listed below, sequenced in a study of technical replicates of blood from a handful of donors. Measured with immunoSEQ multiplex PCR; TCRdb has only the in-frame clones, and not every one. Of around 71,000 clones in the sample, roughly 92% were seen once. The specimen sequenced was T cells isolated from PBMCs. The source is a human donor in good health.

This clone was seen only once. The V and J genes are TRBV19 and TRBJ1-5; 9 positions match TRBD1. Germline V gene lookup returns CDR1 LNHDA and CDR2 SQIVND (reference sequence). This CDR3 has 13 amino acids. V was pared by 9 bases and J by 6 bases, with 6 bases of the junction left unmatched. CDR3 sequence (DNA): TGTGCCAGCGGACAGGGGATCAGTCAGCCCCAGCATTTT. Its protein product is CASGQGISQPQHF.

The rearrangement joins TRBV6-5 to TRBJ2-5; tentative D call: TRBD1 (6 bases). This CDR3 has 13 residues. V shed 2 bases and J shed 6 bases, with 10 bases lying between them. CDR1 and CDR2 (germline): MNHEY, SVGAGI. The CDR3 loop is CASSYPQGKTQYF. CDR3 sequence (DNA): TGTGCCAGCAGTTACCCACAGGGAAAGACCCAGTACTTC.

V and J are TRBV21-1 and TRBJ2-7; the tabulated D call, TRBD2, remains unverified against the DNA. TRBV21-1 is a pseudogene locus. This CDR3 spans 17 amino acids. CDR3 amino acids: CASSKARRGRASYEQYF. The CDR3 DNA sequence: TGTGCCAGCAGCAAAGCTCGGCGCGGGAGGGCCTCCTACGAGCAGTACTTC.